The 20 T cell receptor beta chains below come from one sample, sequenced in a study of blood T cell repertoires in COVID-19. Libraries were prepared by immunoSEQ multiplex PCR; TCRdb keeps only in-frame clonotypes and omits some of them. The sample has a few hundred thousand clones, 85% to 90% seen once. Material for sequencing was peripheral blood. The receptors here all came from a woman aged 40 to 55 with COVID-19, enrolled during active disease.

The chain recombines TRBV29-1 with TRBJ1-1; no definite D call. CDR1 is SQVTM and CDR2 is ANQGSEA in the germline V gene. The V and J ends lost 7 bases and 0 bases respectively, with 12 bases between them. This CDR3 is built from 13 residues. The CDR3 reads CSGQRVLNTEAFF. Written as DNA, the CDR3 is TGCAGCGGGCAACGGGTGTTGAACACTGAAGCTTTCTTT.

V is TRBV12-5 and J is TRBJ2-1; perhaps TRBD2 as D (6 bases). The CDR3 loop spans 15 amino acids. The V end lost 2 bases, the J end lost 12 bases, and 20 bases lay between the germline ends. Germline loops: CDR1 LGHNT, CDR2 FRNRAP. This CDR3 is CASGLSGTPLRAQFF. Written as DNA, the CDR3 is TGTGCTAGTGGTTTGTCCGGGACTCCTTTAAGAGCGCAGTTCTTC.

Only a few counts were recorded for this clone. This same CDR3 is encoded by further DNA sequences in the sample. The V call is TRBV28, the J call TRBJ1-2; D is uncertain. Trimming stripped 6 bases from V and 0 bases from J, with 5 bases between. This CDR3 has 12 residues. Germline loops: CDR1 MDHEN, CDR2 SYDVKM. The DNA for the CDR3 is TGTGCCAGCAGCCTTACTAACTATGGCTACACCTTC. Translating gives CASSLTNYGYTF.

The chain recombines TRBV15 with TRBJ1-4; no reliable D call. Trimming stripped 0 bases from V and 6 bases from J, with 14 bases between. The germline V gene has CDR1 LNHNV and CDR2 YYDKDF (reference sequence). This CDR3 spans 16 amino acids. The CDR3 DNA follows: TGTGCCACCAGCAGAGATTTAGAGGGAAGGGATGAAAAACTGTTTTTT. Translated: CATSRDLEGRDEKLFF.

This chain joins TRBV27 and TRBJ2-7, with 8 nucleotides matching TRBD2. V shed 6 bases, J shed 4 bases, and the junction held 5 bases outside the gene matches. In germline, CDR1 is MNHEY, CDR2 SMNVEV (reference sequence). The CDR3 extends over 13 amino acids. The CDR3 DNA sequence: TGTGCCAGCAGGCTAGCGGGTACTTACGAGCAGTACTTC. Translating it yields CASRLAGTYEQYF.

The rearrangement joins TRBV4-3 to TRBJ1-6, with a tentative D call TRBD1 (6 bases). V was clipped by 0 bases and J by 13 bases, with 10 bases between them. Germline V gene lookup returns CDR1 LGHNA and CDR2 YSLEER. CDR3 length equals 13 residues. Written as DNA, the CDR3 is TGCGCCAGCAGCCAAGAACAGGGCACTCCCCTCCACTTT. Translating it yields CASSQEQGTPLHF.

The chain couples TRBV13 to TRBJ2-6; D call uncertain. From germline, CDR1 is PRHDT and CDR2 FYEKMQ (reference sequence). V shed 1 base and J shed 0 bases, with 7 bases lying between them. This CDR3 has 16 residues. DNA of the CDR3: TGTGCCAGCAGCTTAGTAACAAACTCTGGGGCCAACGTCCTGACTTTC. It is translated as CASSLVTNSGANVLTF.

CDR3 sequence reads: CASSLIPLWGEGTDTQYF. As DNA, the CDR3 is TGTGCCAGCAGCTTAATTCCTCTGTGGGGGGAGGGTACAGATACGCAGTATTTT. This chain joins TRBV13 and TRBJ2-3; the match to TRBD2 covers 7 bases. With V trimmed by 2 bases and J by 3 bases, 14 bases remained unmatched. Germline V gene lookup returns CDR1 PRHDT and CDR2 FYEKMQ (reference sequence). The CDR3 is 18 amino acids.

V and J are TRBV5-1 and TRBJ2-2, with TRBD1 matching over 10 bases. CDR1 SGHRS and CDR2 YFSETQ come from the germline V gene. The CDR3 loop spans 17 amino acids. J was trimmed by 0 bases and V by 5 bases; bases with no gene match: 7. The CDR3 sequence: CASRYRTGGTNTGELFF. Written as DNA, the CDR3 is TGCGCCAGCAGATACCGGACAGGGGGGACGAACACCGGGGAGCTGTTTTTT.

The genes are TRBV28 and TRBJ1-6, with a possible D match to TRBD1 (6 bases). V gave up 3 bases and J gave up 8 bases, with 11 bases separating them. The CDR3 has 14 amino acids. Looked up from germline, CDR1 is MDHEN and CDR2 is SYDVKM. CDR3 sequence reads: CASSFGQQHSPLHF. Written as DNA, the CDR3 is TGTGCCAGCAGTTTCGGACAGCAGCATTCACCCCTCCACTTT.

This clone was detected only a few times. This sequence joins TRBV3-1 (or the pseudogene TRBV3-2) and TRBJ1-6; TRBD1 matches at 7 bases. The CDR3 runs to 16 residues. Germline values: CDR1 LGHDT, CDR2 YNNKEL (reference sequence). After removal of 4 bases from V and 10 bases from J, the junction contained 13 bases not matched to a gene. CDR3 sequence (DNA): TGTGCCAGCAGCCCGATCCCAGGACAGGTGAAATCACCCCTCCACTTT. Translating gives CASSPIPGQVKSPLHF.

The rearrangement joins TRBV3-1 (or the pseudogene TRBV3-2) to TRBJ2-1, with a possible D match to TRBD2 (5 bases). The CDR3 extends over 14 amino acids. V lost 0 bases to trimming and J lost 9 bases, with 12 bases between them. Germline V gene sequence: CDR1 LGHDT, CDR2 YNNKEL (reference sequence). CDR3 region: CASSQDGLRGEQFF. The DNA of the CDR3 is TGTGCCAGCAGCCAAGACGGACTCCGGGGTGAGCAGTTCTTC.

The chain employs TRBV12-3 or TRBV12-4 and TRBJ1-5; TRBD1 aligns across 7 bases. The CDR3 spans 12 residues. V was clipped by 6 bases and J by 7 bases; unmatched bases: 3. The CDR3 here is CASRSGGQPQHF. For the CDR3, the DNA is TGTGCCAGCAGATCAGGGGGGCAGCCCCAGCATTTT.

The V gene is TRBV5-4, the J gene TRBJ1-1; 10 positions agree with TRBD1. Germline CDR1 reads SGHNT; CDR2 reads YYREEE (reference sequence). V lost 3 bases, J lost 5 bases, and 4 bases stayed unmatched. This CDR3 has 14 amino acids. The CDR3 is CASSSRTGGTEAFF. The CDR3, as DNA: TGTGCCAGCAGCTCGCGGACAGGGGGTACTGAAGCTTTCTTT.

This chain uses TRBV4-3 with TRBJ1-2; D might be TRBD1 (6 bases). V was trimmed by 0 bases and J by 8 bases, leaving 13 bases between them. Germline CDR1 and CDR2: LGHNA and YSLEER. The CDR3 runs to 14 residues. CDR3 loop: CASSQDPRGRGYTF. CDR3 DNA: TGCGCCAGCAGCCAAGATCCGCGGGGGCGAGGCTACACCTTC.

The rearrangement uses TRBV2 and TRBJ2-7; D is ambiguous. The CDR3 consists of 14 residues. The V and J ends lost 6 bases and 6 bases respectively, with 18 bases between them. The germline gives CDR1 SNHLY, CDR2 FYNNEI. The CDR3 here is CASSKTPMAIEQYF. The CDR3 DNA is TGTGCCAGCAGCAAGACACCCATGGCGATCGAGCAGTACTTC.

This clone is a singleton in its sample. The chain joins TRBV5-1 to TRBJ1-2, with D possibly being TRBD1 (6 bases). Trimming removed 2 bases from V and 1 base from J, with 12 bases in between. CDR1 is SGHRS and CDR2 is YFSETQ in the germline V gene. CDR3 length: 15 amino acids. In DNA, the CDR3 is TGCGCCAGCAGCTTAACGGACAGCCTTAACTATGGCTACACCTTC. Amino acids: CASSLTDSLNYGYTF. The variable domain in full, with the rest retrieved from reference TRBV5-1 and TRBJ1-2, is KAGVTQTPRYLIKTRGQQVTLSCSPISGHRSVSWYQQTPGQGLQFLFEYFSETQRNKGNFPGRFSGRQFSNSRSEMNVSTLELGDSALYLCASSLTDSLNYGYTFGSGTRLTVV.

The V call is TRBV2, the J call TRBJ2-2; D is perhaps TRBD2 (5 bases). The germline V gene has CDR1 SNHLY and CDR2 FYNNEI. V was shortened by 7 bases and J by 4 bases, with 13 bases between the two germline ends. This CDR3 has 14 amino acids. CDR3 coding DNA: TGTGCCAGCACCCCAAGGGCGGGCACCGGGGAGCTGTTTTTT. It specifies CASTPRAGTGELFF.

A note on this clone: Other DNA sequences in the same sample also yield this CDR3. The chain couples TRBV4-3 to TRBJ2-6; D is ambiguous. This CDR3 has 16 amino acids. V was pared by 0 bases and J by 0 bases, with 6 bases between. Germline assignment: CDR1 LGHNA and CDR2 YSLEER. The CDR3 DNA reads TGCGCCAGCAGCCAAGATGGCCACTCTGGGGCCAACGTCCTGACTTTC. Protein: CASSQDGHSGANVLTF.

The chain recombines TRBV9 with TRBJ1-5; possibly TRBD1 for D (5 bases). The CDR3 is made up of 15 amino acids. V was clipped by 0 bases and J by 7 bases, with 14 bases between them. Per germline, CDR1 SGDLS and CDR2 YYNGEE. The CDR3 sequence is CASSVDVQGRQPQHF. CDR3 DNA: TGTGCCAGCAGCGTAGATGTCCAGGGAAGGCAGCCCCAGCATTTT.